This T cell receptor (beta chain) emerged from a study of shared clonotypes between healthy human individuals. The overall study: Per donor, three plates held CD4 naive cells, three held CD4 memory, two held CD8 naive and one held CD8 memory. Study-level points and caveats: Richness estimates generally favored naive over memory subsets.

The naive CD8 fraction comprised CD45RO-negative cells positively selected for CCR7 and excluded terminally differentiated effector memory CD45RA+ cells. The germline V gene encodes CDR1 SGHDT and CDR2 YYEEEE. J was trimmed by 0 bases and V by 5 bases; bases with no gene match: 10. The CDR3 extends over 17 amino acids. Produced via immunoSEQ multiplex PCR; TCRdb's table is partial and in-frame only. Of about 2,100,000 clones listed, roughly 91% are singletons. Concerning this clone itself: Antigen: not known.

The sample consisted of naive CD8+ T cells from PBMCs. This chain links TRBV5-6 with TRBJ2-1, with TRBD2 identical over 8 bases. This clonotype was obtained from a man aged 18 to 30 in good health. Some clones in this sample may be carry-over from other donors' samples. The CDR3 region is CASSSAGGRSSYNEQFF. Written as DNA, the CDR3 is TGTGCCAGCAGTTCGGCCGGCGGGAGGAGCTCCTACAATGAGCAGTTCTTC.